This TCR beta chain was sequenced during a study of T cell responses to AZD1222 COVID-19 vaccine. Study-wide points: Elevations in Spike-specific TCR breadth and depth followed administration of two AZD1222 doses. Regions 160-218 and 743-854 dominated among vaccine-associated CD4 TCRs spanning spike.

Germline V gene sequence: CDR1 SGHRS, CDR2 YFSETQ. Trimming cost V 0 bases and J 11 bases; bases outside gene matches: 10. This CDR3 is built from 14 residues. On this clone itself: The antigen remains undetermined.

Sequencing used immunoSEQ multiplex PCR; TCRdb keeps in-frame clones, though not all of them. The sample consists of approximately 170,000 clones, about 91% of them appearing once. The sequencing here drew on peripheral blood, taken 28 days after the second AZD1222 dose. The receptor was isolated from an adult who received the AZD1222 COVID-19 vaccine. This sequence joins TRBV5-1 and TRBJ1-1, with 7 bases matching TRBD1. The CDR3 DNA is TGCGCCAGCAGCTTGGAGAGGGACAGCAATACGGCTTTCTTT. Protein product: CASSLERDSNTAFF.